Each of the 29 T cell receptor beta chains below was sequenced from the same sample in a study of early T cells in non-severe SARS-CoV-2 infection (dated by TCRdb to the early 2020s). Preparation of the library involved 5' RACE. The instrument given in TCRdb is NextSeq 500. The raw public reads went through TCRdb reprocessing: fastp at Q25, MiXCR clone calling, in-frame beta chains kept. All rows with the same CDR3 protein become a single entry with the most common DNA and genes. The sample yields about 39,000 distinct CDR3 sequences; less than 7% were counted once. Jointly, the top ten make up 4% to 4.5% of the sample. The sample here was whole blood, taken at baseline. Every receptor here comes from an adult who was a healthcare worker with PCR-confirmed SARS-CoV-2 infection or an uninfected control (not recorded which).

This clonotype was found many times. The chain recombines TRBV20-1 with TRBJ2-7; tentative D call: TRBD2 (6 bases). The germline gives CDR1 DFQATT, CDR2 SNEGSKA (reference sequence). This CDR3 has 12 amino acids. Deletions cut 5 bases from V and 3 bases from J, with 11 bases between. CDR3 DNA sequence: TGCAGTGCTGGCGGGATCGGCTACGAGCAGTACTTC. Its translation is CSAGGIGYEQYF.

In the case of this clonotype: One end of the junction varies from germline; a read error may be responsible. This chain connects TRBV15 to TRBJ2-1; 13 bases line up with TRBD2. Germline CDR1 is LNHNV and CDR2 is YYDKDF (reference sequence). This CDR3 is built from 14 residues. CDR3 in amino acids: CTTARTSGSHEQFF. As DNA, the CDR3 is TGTACCACCGCCCGGACTAGCGGGAGTCATGAGCAGTTCTTC.

This rearrangement joins TRBV4-2 to TRBJ2-3; D is unresolved. The V and J ends lost 4 bases and 0 bases respectively, with 11 bases between them. The CDR3 covers 15 residues. The germline V gene has CDR1 LGHNA and CDR2 YNFKEQ. The CDR3 region has the DNA TGTGCCAGCAGCCCGGTCGGGTTTAGCACAGATACGCAGTATTTT. It translates to CASSPVGFSTDTQYF.

This clonotype has a count of ten or more. The V call is TRBV5-1, the J call TRBJ2-1; 8 nucleotides line up with TRBD2. CDR1 SGHRS and CDR2 YFSETQ come from the germline V gene. V shed 6 bases and J 4 bases; nucleotides not matched to a gene: 9. The CDR3 loop spans 15 amino acids. CDR3 bases: TGCGCCAGCAAGACGGGGGCTAGCGGGTACAATGAGCAGTTCTTC. Residues: CASKTGASGYNEQFF.

The table lists this clonotype with a few counts. Compared with germline, one end of the junction differs, possibly owing to a read error. The V gene is TRBV7-7, the J gene TRBJ1-1; D remains ambiguous. This CDR3 is 13 amino acids long. Looked up from germline, CDR1 is SSHAT and CDR2 is FNYEAQ (reference sequence). The DNA for the CDR3 is TGTGCTAGCAGCTTACAAATGAACACTGAAGCTTTCTTT. Its protein is CASSLQMNTEAFF.

The sample holds a few counts of this clonotype. The chain couples TRBV2 to TRBJ2-1; tentatively, D is TRBD2 (5 bases). Germline V CDR1 and CDR2: SNHLY, FYNNEI. V lost 10 bases to trimming and J lost 0 bases, with 16 bases between them. The CDR3 runs 15 residues. The CDR3 loop is CATLNSGSSYNEQFF. The CDR3 DNA follows: TGTGCCACCCTAAACTCGGGAAGCTCCTACAATGAGCAGTTCTTC. The variable domain in full, completed from reference TRBV2 and TRBJ2-1, reads EPEVTQTPSHQVTQMGQEVILRCVPISNHLYFYWYRQILGQKVEFLVSFYNNEISEKSEIFDDQFSVERPDGSNFTLKIRSTKLEDSAMYFCATLNSGSSYNEQFFGPGTRLTVL.

The chain links TRBV4-2 to TRBJ2-3, with TRBD2 identical over 9 bases. The CDR3 has 16 amino acids. The germline V gene encodes CDR1 LGHNA and CDR2 YNFKEQ. After removal of 0 bases from V and 9 bases from J, the junction contained 10 bases not matched to a gene. The DNA for the CDR3 is TGTGCCAGCAGCCAAGATTGGGCTAGCGGGGTTTGGACGCAGTATTTT. Translated: CASSQDWASGVWTQYF.

This clonotype has more than one count but fewer than ten. The chain employs TRBV5-4 and TRBJ2-3, with D hard to call. Germline V gene lookup returns CDR1 SGHNT and CDR2 YYREEE (reference sequence). There are 17 residues in the CDR3. V dropped 0 bases and J dropped 5 bases, with 19 bases sitting between them. In nucleotides, the CDR3 is TGTGCCAGCAGCTTGGCCGTCAGTTATACGACCAAAGATACGCAGTATTTT. This gives the protein CASSLAVSYTTKDTQYF.

In its sample, this clonotype was seen many times. The V and J genes are TRBV20-1 and TRBJ2-1; possibly TRBD2 for D (6 bases). The CDR3 length is 12 residues. V lost 4 bases to trimming and J lost 10 bases, with 14 bases between them. CDR1 DFQATT and CDR2 SNEGSKA come from the germline V gene (reference sequence). The CDR3 DNA follows: TGCAGTGCTATTCCGGGACTCGGAGAGCAGTTCTTC. Protein sequence: CSAIPGLGEQFF.

This clonotype was counted at least ten times. The CDR3: CAWSPAGTLNTEAFF. The CDR3, as DNA: TGTGCCTGGAGTCCTGCCGGGACATTGAACACTGAAGCTTTCTTT. The rearrangement uses TRBV30 and TRBJ1-1; weak D call: TRBD1 (6 bases). Per germline, CDR1 GTSNPN and CDR2 SVGIG (reference sequence). V lost 2 bases and J lost 0, with 13 bases in between. The CDR3 has 15 residues.

This clonotype was picked up many times. The chain is built from TRBV10-2 and TRBJ1-2; the match to TRBD1 covers 8 bases. This CDR3 comprises 13 residues. CDR1 is WSHSY and CDR2 is SAAADI in the germline V gene. V shed 3 bases and J 7 bases; nucleotides not matched to a gene: 4. The CDR3 bases are TGCGCCAGCAGTGAAGCAGGGGGCATTGGCTACACCTTC. It specifies CASSEAGGIGYTF.

This clonotype has only a few counts. The rearrangement joins TRBV4-2 to TRBJ1-1; D ambiguous. Germline V gene data show CDR1 as LGHNA and CDR2 as YNFKEQ. The length of the CDR3 is 14 residues. V was pared by 4 bases and J by 1 base, with 10 bases between. Here the CDR3 reads CASSRSDGNTEAFF. The CDR3 region has the DNA TGTGCCAGCAGCCGGAGCGACGGGAACACTGAAGCTTTCTTT.

At least ten counts were recorded for this clonotype. J is TRBJ2-7 and V is TRBV4-1; no reliable D call. V dropped 0 bases and J dropped 10 bases, with 13 bases sitting between them. The CDR3 loop spans 13 amino acids. CDR1 is MGHRA and CDR2 is YSYEKL in the germline V gene. This CDR3 is CASSQDPRPPQYF. For the CDR3, the DNA is TGCGCCAGCAGCCAAGATCCTCGTCCGCCCCAGTACTTC.

This clonotype was seen ten or more times. The chain recombines TRBV4-2 with TRBJ1-3; D is unresolved. Germline assignment: CDR1 LGHNA and CDR2 YNFKEQ. The CDR3 spans 15 residues. The V and J ends lost 0 bases and 0 bases respectively, with 6 bases between them. CDR3 bases: TGTGCCAGCAGCCAAGAAACCAGCTCTGGAAACACCATATATTTT. Protein product: CASSQETSSGNTIYF.

The V call is TRBV20-1, the J call TRBJ2-4; perhaps D is TRBD1 or TRBD2 (6 bases each). V lost 0 bases, J lost 1 base, and 16 bases lay in between. The CDR3 contains 17 residues. Germline V gene sequence: CDR1 DFQATT, CDR2 SNEGSKA (reference sequence). CDR3 DNA sequence: TGCAGTGCTAGAGATATCCGGGGGCAAGGGGCCAAAAACATTCAGTACTTC. Translated, it gives CSARDIRGQGAKNIQYF.

The gene calls are TRBV12-3 or TRBV12-4 and TRBJ1-2; 12 bases are shared with TRBD1. V trimming: 7 bases; J trimming: 8 bases; junction bases outside the gene matches: 8. The CDR3 runs to 14 residues. CDR3 amino acids: CASIPGQGAGGYTF. DNA of the CDR3: TGTGCCAGCATACCGGGACAGGGGGCAGGAGGCTACACCTTC.

V usage is TRBV5-4 and J usage is TRBJ1-2; 10 bases fit TRBD1. Germline V gene data show CDR1 as SGHNT and CDR2 as YYREEE (reference sequence). CDR3 length: 17 amino acids. J was trimmed by 4 bases and V by 1 base; bases with no gene match: 10. CDR3 in amino acids: CASSLTFPGQGGYGYTF. The DNA of the CDR3 is TGTGCCAGCAGCTTGACCTTCCCCGGACAGGGGGGCTATGGCTACACCTTC. The full variable domain, rest sourced from reference TRBV5-4 and TRBJ1-2, is ETGVTQSPTHLIKTRGQQVTLRCSSQSGHNTVSWYQQALGQGPQFIFQYYREEENGRGNFPPRFSGLQFPNYSSELNVNALELDDSALYLCASSLTFPGQGGYGYTFGSGTRLTVV.

The table lists this clonotype with many counts. The rearrangement uses TRBV19 and TRBJ2-1, with D possibly being TRBD1 or TRBD2 (5 bases each). In germline, CDR1 is LNHDA, CDR2 SQIVND (reference sequence). V lost 0 bases and J 6 bases, leaving 12 bases between the germline ends. The CDR3 runs to 15 residues. The CDR3 DNA is TGTGCCAGTAGTATAGATCGAGGGACCTCCAATGAGCAGTTCTTC. Translating it yields CASSIDRGTSNEQFF.

This clonotype was picked up many times. The chain carries TRBV5-1 and TRBJ1-1; D remains ambiguous. CDR1 and CDR2 (germline): SGHRS, YFSETQ. V lost 2 bases and J 0 bases, leaving 11 bases between the germline ends. There are 15 residues in the CDR3. CDR3: CASSFGSGLNTEAFF. The CDR3 coding sequence is TGCGCCAGCAGCTTCGGGTCGGGTTTGAACACTGAAGCTTTCTTT.

V is TRBV7-8 and J is TRBJ2-1, with 13 positions matching TRBD2. Per the germline V gene, CDR1 is SGHVS and CDR2 is FQNEAQ. The CDR3 sequence is 16 residues long. V gave up 5 bases and J gave up 6 bases; unmatched junction bases: 7. The CDR3: CASSTLGTSGTNEQFF. The DNA of the CDR3 is TGTGCCAGCAGCACCCTCGGGACTAGCGGGACCAATGAGCAGTTCTTC.

This clonotype was seen repeatedly, ten times or more. The genes are TRBV10-3 and TRBJ1-1, with TRBD1 identical over 9 bases. The CDR3 runs 16 residues. With 6 bases clipped from V and 1 base from J, the junction kept 9 bases outside the gene matches. Germline lookup yields CDR1 ENHRY and CDR2 SYGVKD. In nucleotides, the CDR3 is TGTGCCATCAGCCCGGGACAGGGAGTACAGAACACTGAAGCTTTCTTT. Translated, it gives CAISPGQGVQNTEAFF.

The table lists this clonotype with many counts. The chain links TRBV20-1 to TRBJ1-2, with D unresolved. V lost 4 bases and J 3 bases, leaving 9 bases between the germline ends. Germline CDR1 is DFQATT and CDR2 is SNEGSKA (reference sequence). CDR3 length: 12 residues. CDR3 bases: TGCAGTGCTAACGTTGACTACTATGGCTACACCTTC. Translating it yields CSANVDYYGYTF.

This clonotype has a count of ten or more. The chain employs TRBV24-1 and TRBJ1-2, with D perhaps TRBD1 (5 bases). Germline-derived CDR1 and CDR2 are KGHDR and SFDVKD. The CDR3 is 15 amino acids. Deletions cut 4 bases from V and 9 bases from J, with 20 bases between. CDR3 bases: TGTGCCACCAGTGACCCTGGGGGAAACTCTATGCGCTACACCTTC. As protein: CATSDPGGNSMRYTF.

At least ten counts were recorded for this clonotype. This CDR3 is CSARDRIRSTIYF. Written as DNA, the CDR3 is TGCAGTGCTAGAGATCGCATTCGTTCGACCATATATTTT. The chain couples TRBV20-1 to TRBJ1-3; D unclear. The V end lost 0 bases, the J end lost 10 bases, and 13 bases lay between the germline ends. The CDR3 spans 13 residues. Germline CDR1 and CDR2: DFQATT and SNEGSKA (reference sequence).

This clonotype was seen many times. The rearrangement uses TRBV5-4 and TRBJ2-7; 7 bases line up with TRBD1. The CDR3 sequence is 13 residues long. With 4 bases clipped from V and 2 bases from J, the junction kept 3 bases outside the gene matches. CDR1 is SGHNT, CDR2 YYREEE, per germline (reference sequence). CDR3: CASSPGQTYEQYF. The DNA for the CDR3 is TGTGCCAGCAGCCCGGGACAGACCTACGAGCAGTACTTC.

This clonotype came up many times. The genes are TRBV20-1 and TRBJ1-1, with D possibly TRBD1 on 5 matching bases. With 4 bases removed from V and 0 bases from J, the gap between germline ends came to 12 bases. Germline lookup yields CDR1 DFQATT and CDR2 SNEGSKA (reference sequence). The CDR3 contains 14 residues. The chain's CDR3 is CSATKQVMNTEAFF. The DNA of the CDR3 is TGCAGTGCTACTAAACAGGTGATGAACACTGAAGCTTTCTTT.

Ten or more counts support this clonotype. This chain's CDR3 is CSAGSASGSSYEQYF. For the CDR3, the DNA is TGCAGTGCTGGGTCGGCTAGCGGATCCTCCTACGAGCAGTACTTC. This sequence joins TRBV20-1 and TRBJ2-7, with 7 bases that match TRBD2. With 5 bases clipped from V and 0 bases from J, the junction kept 10 bases outside the gene matches. The CDR3 extends over 15 amino acids. CDR1 DFQATT and CDR2 SNEGSKA come from the germline V gene (reference sequence).

This clonotype was found many times. The chain recombines TRBV19 with TRBJ1-2, with 11 bases identical to TRBD1. The CDR3 length is 14 residues. V dropped 5 bases and J dropped 8; count of bases not matched to a gene: 7. Germline V gives CDR1 LNHDA, CDR2 SQIVND (reference sequence). The CDR3 is CASSPPGQGEGYTF. The CDR3 DNA sequence: TGTGCCAGTAGTCCGCCGGGACAGGGGGAAGGCTACACCTTC.

This clonotype has ten or more counts. The chain employs TRBV7-6 and TRBJ2-2, with D hard to call. CDR3 size: 15 residues. Germline lookup yields CDR1 SGHVS and CDR2 FNYEAQ. The V and J ends lost 5 bases and 6 bases respectively, with 16 bases between them. CDR3 nucleotide sequence: TGTGCCAGCAGCCCAGAACTTACAACTTCCGGGGAGCTGTTTTTT. Translation gives CASSPELTTSGELFF.